These 27 T cell receptor beta chains share one sample of origin, sequenced in a study of blood T cells in healthy people across ages. PCR was performed a second time for roughly 7 to 12 cycles using a sample-barcoded 5' primer and a J-beta primer mix. TCRdb re-derived calls from the 5' RACE reads in MiXCR, one entry per CDR3 protein. This table holds roughly 1.9 million distinct CDR3 sequences, about two fifths found once. Material for sequencing was blood. The receptors derive from a human donor in good health.

The chain is built from TRBV20-1 and TRBJ2-7; either TRBD1 or TRBD2 may fit D (6 bases each). With the DNA end fitting TRBJ2-5 better, the J assignment may be wrong. This CDR3 region has 12 residues. CDR1 is DFQATT and CDR2 is SNEGSKA in the germline V gene (reference sequence). The CDR3 DNA is TGCAGTGCCGCTCGGGGGCCAGAGACCCAGTACTTC. Its translation: CSAARGPETQYF.

The CDR3 sequence: CSARPTGASYGYTF. CDR3 in DNA: TGCAGTGCTAGACCGACGGGGGCCTCCTATGGCTACACCTTC. This chain connects TRBV20-1 to TRBJ1-2, with a possible D match to TRBD1 (6 bases). CDR1 and CDR2 (germline): DFQATT, SNEGSKA (reference sequence). The CDR3 spans 14 residues. V shed 2 bases and J shed 4 bases, with 14 bases lying between them.

This clonotype showed up just a few times. The junction differs from germline at one of its ends, possibly a read error. The J gene is TRBJ2-3, the V gene TRBV5-5; D call uncertain. CDR3 length: 13 residues. Germline CDR1 reads SGHKS; CDR2 reads YYEKEE (reference sequence). The CDR3 DNA is TGTGCCGGCAGCTTTCAGGAGACAGATACGCAGTATTTT. It specifies CAGSFQETDTQYF. Supplemented by reference TRBV5-5 and TRBJ2-3, the full variable domain reads DAGVTQSPTHLIKTRGQQVTLRCSPISGHKSVSWYQQVLGQGPQFIFQYYEKEERGRGNFPDRFSARQFPNYSSELNVNALLLGDSALYLCAGSFQETDTQYFGPGTRLTVL.

The chain employs TRBV6-1 and TRBJ1-5; 8 nucleotides agree with TRBD1. The CDR3 totals 17 residues. V gave up 0 bases and J gave up 7 bases; unmatched junction bases: 11. CDR1 is MNHNS, CDR2 SASEGT, per germline. The CDR3 DNA reads TGTGCCAGCAGTGAAGCGCTTCGAGACAGGGGCGGCCAGCCCCAGCATTTT. It yields the protein CASSEALRDRGGQPQHF.

Of note for this clonotype: One junction end does not reproduce the germline sequence, and a read error may be involved. The chain uses TRBV9 and TRBJ1-3; D unresolved. CDR1 is SGDLS, CDR2 YYNGEE, per germline. The CDR3 is 13 amino acids. The CDR3 region is CAGSVGTGNTIYF. DNA for the CDR3: TGTGCCGGCAGCGTAGGAACTGGAAACACCATATATTTT.

This clonotype was counted only a few times. The chain carries TRBV7-2 and TRBJ1-6; possible D gene TRBD1, 6 bases. This CDR3 has 15 residues. Trimming stripped 5 bases from V and 4 bases from J, with 12 bases between. CDR1 and CDR2 from the germline V gene are SGHTA and FQGNSA. In DNA, the CDR3 is TGTGCCAGCAGCATCGACAGGCGTTATAATTCACCCCTCCACTTT. Translated: CASSIDRRYNSPLHF.

The chain combines TRBV6-5 with TRBJ2-7, with D perhaps TRBD2 (7 bases). This CDR3 has 16 residues. Germline V gives CDR1 MNHEY, CDR2 SVGAGI. The V end was cut by 8 bases, the J end by 3 bases, with 23 bases between. This chain's CDR3 is CASQPILTGGLYEQYF. The CDR3 DNA is TGTGCCAGCCAGCCCATATTAACGGGGGGCCTCTACGAGCAGTACTTC.

This clonotype was seen only a few times. The V gene is TRBV7-3, the J gene TRBJ1-2, with D maybe TRBD1 (5 bases). CDR1 and CDR2 (germline): SGHTA, FQGTGA. V lost 1 base and J lost 2, with 11 bases in between. The CDR3 loop spans 15 amino acids. This chain's CDR3 is CASSLNQGLNYGYTF. The CDR3 nucleotides read TGTGCCAGCAGCTTAAATCAGGGATTAAACTATGGCTACACCTTC.

The rearrangement links TRBV9 to TRBJ1-1; D unresolved. The CDR3 covers 12 residues. Trimming took off 0 bases at V and 7 bases at J, with 7 bases between the two ends. Per germline, CDR1 SGDLS and CDR2 YYNGEE. The chain's CDR3 is CASSVGRSEAFF. DNA of the CDR3: TGTGCCAGCAGCGTAGGTAGAAGTGAAGCTTTCTTT.

The chain has TRBV20-1 and TRBJ2-7, with 8 positions matching TRBD2. J was trimmed by 1 base and V by 0 bases; bases with no gene match: 11. CDR1 and CDR2 (germline): DFQATT, SNEGSKA (reference sequence). CDR3 size: 17 residues. This CDR3 reads CSAREPSGWRGSYEQYF. CDR3 sequence (DNA): TGCAGTGCTAGAGAACCTAGCGGGTGGCGTGGGTCCTACGAGCAGTACTTC.

The chain couples TRBV7-2 to TRBJ2-1; D possibly matches TRBD1 or TRBD2 (6 bases each). Germline loops: CDR1 SGHTA, CDR2 FQGNSA. V lost 1 base and J lost 3, with 13 bases in between. The CDR3 runs 16 residues. The CDR3 region is CASSLVRGAFYNEQFF. The CDR3 DNA reads as TGTGCCAGCAGCTTAGTAAGGGGGGCTTTCTACAATGAGCAGTTCTTC.

The J gene is TRBJ1-2, the V gene TRBV4-3; D gene uncertain. The length of the CDR3 is 15 residues. From germline, CDR1 is LGHNA and CDR2 YSLEER. The V end lost 0 bases, the J end lost 6 bases, and 14 bases lay between the germline ends. CDR3: CASSQDSGGNNGYTF. CDR3 DNA sequence: TGCGCCAGCAGCCAAGACTCAGGTGGGAACAATGGCTACACCTTC.

This rearrangement joins TRBV4-3 to TRBJ2-6; no clear D gene. The germline gives CDR1 LGHNA, CDR2 YSLEER. The CDR3 totals 17 residues. Trimming took off 1 base at V and 3 bases at J, with 13 bases between the two ends. CDR3 in DNA: TGCGCCAGCAGCCAAGGTGGAGCAAGCTTTGGGGCCAACGTCCTGACTTTC. Encoded protein: CASSQGGASFGANVLTF.

This clonotype has more than one count but fewer than ten. The chain employs TRBV28 and TRBJ2-7; possible D gene TRBD1, 6 bases. The germline CDR1 and CDR2 sequences are MDHEN and SYDVKM. Trimming shortened V by 7 bases and J by 0 bases, and 16 bases separated the two germline ends. This CDR3 is 15 amino acids long. CDR3 protein: CASTYQTGLSYEQYF. CDR3 sequence (DNA): TGTGCCAGCACCTACCAGACAGGCCTCTCCTACGAGCAGTACTTC.

There are a few counts of this clonotype. V gene TRBV11-2 combines with J gene TRBJ2-4; tentatively, D is TRBD1 (5 bases). With the DNA end fitting TRBJ2-7 better, the J assignment may be wrong. The CDR3 runs to 14 residues. The V gene's germline CDR1 is SGHAT and CDR2 FQNNGV. The CDR3 coding sequence is TGTGCCAGCACCTCCGGGCAGGGAATTGTCGAGCAGTACTTC. Translating it yields CASTSGQGIVEQYF.

The chain has TRBV6-5 and TRBJ2-7; a weak D match, TRBD2 (5 bases). This CDR3 has 13 residues. Trimming cost V 10 bases and J 0 bases, with 13 bases left between them. Germline CDR1 is MNHEY and CDR2 is SVGAGI. The CDR3 DNA is TGTGCCACCGAGGGCAGTAGCTCCTACGAGCAGTACTTC. This sequence encodes CATEGSSSYEQYF.

V and J are TRBV7-8 and TRBJ1-2; unclear D gene. The CDR3 has 13 residues. Germline V gene lookup returns CDR1 SGHVS and CDR2 FQNEAQ. V shed 5 bases and J shed 3 bases, with 10 bases lying between them. The CDR3 nucleotides are TGTGCCAGCAGCCTTAGTCAACACTATGGCTACACCTTC. The encoded protein is CASSLSQHYGYTF.

The chain links TRBV12-3 or TRBV12-4 to TRBJ1-5, with 9 positions matching TRBD1. The CDR3 covers 15 residues. The ends lost 3 bases at V and 4 bases at J; junction bases unmatched: 4. The CDR3 coding sequence is TGTGCCAGCAGTTTTTTGACAGGGGGAAATCAGCCCCAGCATTTT. Protein product: CASSFLTGGNQPQHF.

This clonotype was detected many times. The gene calls are TRBV4-2 and TRBJ2-7, with 10 bases lining up with TRBD1. V gave up 4 bases and J gave up 3 bases; unmatched junction bases: 9. CDR3 length: 16 amino acids. Germline assignment: CDR1 LGHNA and CDR2 YNFKEQ. The CDR3 sequence is CASSPLGQGNNYEQYF. The CDR3 bases are TGTGCCAGCAGCCCCTTGGGACAGGGGAATAACTACGAGCAGTACTTC.

The V gene is TRBV12-3 or TRBV12-4, the J gene TRBJ2-2; a possible D gene is TRBD1 (6 bases). Trimming took 8 bases from V and 3 from J, leaving 16 bases between them. The CDR3 contains 15 residues. The CDR3 DNA reads as TGTGCCAGCGGGGGCAAGGGGCTCTACACCGGGGAGCTGTTTTTT. It codes for CASGGKGLYTGELFF.

The V gene is TRBV4-3, the J gene TRBJ1-2, with 7 bases aligning to TRBD1. Unmatched junction bases numbered 9, after V lost 1 base and J lost 7 bases. Germline V lookup: CDR1 LGHNA, CDR2 YSLEER. This CDR3 contains 15 residues. CDR3 coding DNA: TGCGCCAGCAGCCAAGGTGGGAGACAGGGCGGTGGCTACACCTTC. It yields the protein CASSQGGRQGGGYTF.

The chain couples TRBV20-1 to TRBJ2-7; no definite D call. Germline-derived CDR1 and CDR2 are DFQATT and SNEGSKA (reference sequence). V was shortened by 3 bases and J by 1 base, with 13 bases between the two germline ends. The length of the CDR3 is 14 residues. The CDR3 reads CSARDLPGSYEQYF. CDR3 DNA sequence: TGCAGTGCTAGGGATTTACCGGGTTCCTACGAGCAGTACTTC.

This chain joins TRBV11-2 and TRBJ2-7; 7 bases align to TRBD2. V dropped 2 bases and J dropped 7; count of bases not matched to a gene: 8. CDR1 is SGHAT, CDR2 FQNNGV, per germline. This CDR3 is built from 14 residues. CDR3 sequence (DNA): TGTGCCAGCAGCTTATTGAGCGGGGAAGCAGAGCAGTACTTC. Its translation is CASSLLSGEAEQYF.

This rearrangement joins TRBV20-1 to TRBJ1-5; the match to TRBD1 covers 7 bases. V gave up 3 bases and J gave up 3 bases; unmatched junction bases: 5. The CDR3 contains 14 residues. Germline CDR1 DFQATT, CDR2 SNEGSKA (reference sequence). In DNA form, the CDR3 reads TGCAGTGCTAGGGTAGGGGGCAACAATCAGCCCCAGCATTTT. Protein sequence: CSARVGGNNQPQHF.

The chain combines TRBV20-1 with TRBJ2-7; TRBD2 is a possible D gene (5 bases). Deletions cut 3 bases from V and 0 bases from J, with 12 bases between. The germline CDR1 and CDR2 sequences are DFQATT and SNEGSKA (reference sequence). The CDR3 loop spans 14 amino acids. In DNA, the CDR3 is TGCAGTGCTAGTGTCCCGGGAAACTCCTACGAGCAGTACTTC. Translating gives CSASVPGNSYEQYF.

The gene calls are TRBV15 and TRBJ2-7; 7 bases line up with TRBD1. Germline V lookup: CDR1 LNHNV, CDR2 YYDKDF (reference sequence). Germline trimming cut 4 bases from V and 0 bases from J; bases unmatched to any gene: 6. The CDR3 contains 15 residues. CDR3 residues: CATSTGQVSSYEQYF. The CDR3 region has the DNA TGTGCCACCAGCACCGGACAGGTTTCCTCCTACGAGCAGTACTTC.

V and J are TRBV3-1 and TRBJ2-1; D is possibly TRBD1 or TRBD2 (5 bases each). Germline V gene lookup returns CDR1 LGHDT and CDR2 YNNKEL (reference sequence). The CDR3 contains 13 residues. Trimming cost V 10 bases and J 12 bases, with 22 bases left between them. In nucleotides, the CDR3 is TGTGCCACCCAGCCTAGAGGGGTAGACGTGCAGTTCTTC. Residues: CATQPRGVDVQFF.